This section outlines one T cell receptor (beta chain) sequence together with its context. Exclusion applied to patients with autoimmune disease history or systemic immunosuppression. The data belong to a study of OX40 agonist ivuxolimab in advanced cancers. Germline CDR1 reads MNHNS; CDR2 reads SASEGT. The CDR3 covers 14 residues. V was pared by 5 bases and J by 6 bases, with 3 bases of the junction left unmatched. Clones were read by immunoSEQ multiplex PCR, and TCRdb kept only the in-frame ones, dropping some. Among about 82,000 clones listed, approximately 82% were seen once. The clonotype comes from an adult with an advanced solid tumor such as melanoma, head and neck, liver or kidney cancer. The material was CD4+ or CD8+ T cells sorted from blood, obtained in a trial of the OX40 agonist ivuxolimab. V usage is TRBV6-1 and J usage is TRBJ2-2; 10 bases line up with TRBD2. The CDR3 DNA sequence: TGTGCCAGCAGTATAGCGGGGGGCGCCGGGGAGCTGTTTTTT. It translates to CASSIAGGAGELFF.